The 6 T cell receptor beta chains below come from one sample, sequenced in a study of CD8 T cells in ankylosing spondylitis. TCRdb reanalysed the 5' RACE reads using MiXCR and keeps one entry per CDR3 protein. The sample yields 500,000 to 650,000 distinct CDR3 sequences, roughly 5.3% seen once. No antigens are known for them. Study findings and constraints: There was a TCR beta motif, made of several highly homologous variants, that appeared characteristic of ankylosing spondylitis blood.

Sequencing was performed on blood, either unsorted or a sorted T cell fraction (not recorded which). These receptors were obtained from a male donor with ankylosing spondylitis.

This clonotype was seen repeatedly, ten times or more. V is TRBV27 and J is TRBJ1-5, with D possibly matching TRBD1 (6 bases). CDR1 is MNHEY and CDR2 is SMNVEV in the germline V gene (reference sequence). The ends were cut back, 5 bases at V and 0 bases at J, with 14 bases in the middle. The CDR3 is 16 amino acids. CDR3 amino acids: CASSSGTQYSNQPQHF. The CDR3 DNA is TGTGCCAGCAGTAGCGGGACACAATATAGCAATCAGCCCCAGCATTTT.

This clonotype was seen ten or more times. The chain links TRBV20-1 to TRBJ2-3; 11 bases fit TRBD2. V shed 1 base, J shed 5 bases, and the junction held 5 bases outside the gene matches. The CDR3 is 15 amino acids. Germline V gives CDR1 DFQATT, CDR2 SNEGSKA (reference sequence). The CDR3 coding sequence is TGCAGTGCTAGAGGCTTTACTAGCGGGGGAGATACGCAGTATTTT. Its protein product is CSARGFTSGGDTQYF.

The chain couples TRBV19 to TRBJ2-2, with D unclear. The V and J ends lost 6 bases and 1 base respectively, with 15 bases between them. The CDR3 length is 16 residues. The V gene's germline CDR1 is LNHDA and CDR2 SQIVND (reference sequence). The CDR3 DNA reads TGTGCCAGTAGCACACGATGGACGGGGAACACCGGGGAGCTGTTTTTT. It codes for CASSTRWTGNTGELFF.

This clonotype occurred many times. The chain combines TRBV4-2 with TRBJ2-5, with D perhaps being TRBD1 or TRBD2 (6 bases each). CDR3 length: 16 residues. Germline V lookup: CDR1 LGHNA, CDR2 YNFKEQ. V lost 4 bases and J 2 bases, leaving 17 bases between the germline ends. CDR3 DNA: TGTGCCAGCAGCCCCTATCCGGGGGCAGGACAAGAGACCCAGTACTTC. Translated, it gives CASSPYPGAGQETQYF.

In its sample, this clonotype was seen many times. The V call is TRBV20-1, the J call TRBJ1-5; 9 bases map to TRBD1. Germline CDR1 is DFQATT and CDR2 is SNEGSKA (reference sequence). V shed 1 base, J shed 1 base, and the junction held 8 bases outside the gene matches. This CDR3 comprises 17 residues. Written as DNA, the CDR3 is TGCAGTGCTAGAGGACAGGGGGACTTAGAGAGCAATCAGCCCCAGCATTTT. The encoded protein is CSARGQGDLESNQPQHF.

This clonotype was counted many times. This sequence joins TRBV29-1 and TRBJ2-5; the D call may be TRBD1 or TRBD2 (5 bases each). The CDR3 is 12 residues long. The germline V gene has CDR1 SQVTM and CDR2 ANQGSEA. Trimming pared 4 bases from V and 5 bases from J, leaving 11 bases between. The CDR3 nucleotides read TGCAGCGTTGCCGGGGCAGGGGAGACCCAGTACTTC. This codes for CSVAGAGETQYF.